These 31 T cell receptor beta chains were sequenced from one sample in a study of blood T cell repertoires in COVID-19. Assay: immunoSEQ multiplex PCR; the TCRdb copy retains only in-frame clones and omits some. The table records over 350,000 clones, approximately 90% of them present only once. The sequenced sample consisted of PBMCs or T cells enriched from blood (not recorded which). All receptors come from a woman under 40 with acute COVID-19.

As for this clone: The same CDR3 can be traced to other DNA sequences in this sample. The V call is TRBV19, the J call TRBJ2-1; D gene uncertain. The V end was cut by 2 bases, the J end by 4 bases, with 9 bases between. Looked up from germline, CDR1 is LNHDA and CDR2 is SQIVND (reference sequence). This CDR3 is built from 14 residues. The CDR3: CASSIRGSYNEQFF. CDR3 nucleotide sequence: TGTGCCAGTAGTATAAGAGGCAGTTACAATGAGCAGTTCTTC.

The chain joins TRBV4-1 to TRBJ2-3, with D hard to call. CDR1 and CDR2 (germline): MGHRA, YSYEKL. The CDR3 is 19 residues long. Trimming pared 8 bases from V and 1 base from J, leaving 28 bases between. CDR3: CASGRGTVVSGGGTDTQYF. In nucleotides, the CDR3 is TGCGCCAGCGGCCGAGGCACGGTGGTCTCTGGCGGCGGCACAGATACGCAGTATTTT.

This chain connects TRBV18 to TRBJ2-7; 10 nucleotides match TRBD1. Germline assignment: CDR1 KGHSH and CDR2 LQKENI. V was clipped by 6 bases and J by 1 base; unmatched bases: 12. This CDR3 has 17 residues. CDR3 sequence: CASSPVGDRGLSYEQYF. In DNA, the CDR3 is TGTGCCAGCTCCCCGGTGGGGGACAGGGGCCTATCCTACGAGCAGTACTTC.

This clone has a single count. The CDR3 DNA follows: TGCGCCAGCAGCTCCAATTTACAGGGGACCCAGTATAACAATGAGCAGTTCTTC. This encodes CASSSNLQGTQYNNEQFF. J is TRBJ2-1 and V is TRBV5-1; TRBD1 aligns across 7 bases. This CDR3 is 18 amino acids long. J gave up 5 bases and V 3 bases, and 17 bases lay outside the gene matches. Germline CDR1 and CDR2: SGHRS and YFSETQ. The full variable domain, rest sourced from reference TRBV5-1 and TRBJ2-1, is KAGVTQTPRYLIKTRGQQVTLSCSPISGHRSVSWYQQTPGQGLQFLFEYFSETQRNKGNFPGRFSGRQFSNSRSEMNVSTLELGDSALYLCASSSNLQGTQYNNEQFFGPGTRLTVL.

V and J are TRBV6-5 and TRBJ1-6; 7 nucleotides match TRBD1. This CDR3 has 15 amino acids. Germline CDR1 reads MNHEY; CDR2 reads SVGAGI. The ends lost 7 bases at V and 0 bases at J; junction bases unmatched: 3. DNA of the CDR3: TGTGCCAGCACCGGGGACAGCTCCTATAATTCACCCCTCCACTTT. It is translated as CASTGDSSYNSPLHF.

This clone showed up just once. This chain uses TRBV10-1 with TRBJ1-6; 7 bases match TRBD1. The CDR3 extends over 19 amino acids. From germline, CDR1 is WNHNN and CDR2 SYGVQD (reference sequence). V trimming: 3 bases; J trimming: 8 bases; junction bases outside the gene matches: 19. The CDR3 sequence is CASSDPSRGTTSGDSPLHF. Written as DNA, the CDR3 is TGCGCCAGCAGTGACCCATCCAGGGGGACCACCTCCGGTGATTCACCCCTCCACTTT.

The chain couples TRBV3-1 (or the pseudogene TRBV3-2) to TRBJ2-7; TRBD2 agrees at 11 bases. Germline CDR1 reads LGHDT; CDR2 reads YNNKEL (reference sequence). The CDR3 is 16 amino acids. Trimming removed 4 bases from V and 3 bases from J; junction bases left unmatched: 8. The CDR3 reads CASSLAGGLTHYEQYF. CDR3 in DNA: TGTGCCAGCAGCCTAGCGGGGGGGCTTACTCACTACGAGCAGTACTTC.

The chain links TRBV3-1 (or the pseudogene TRBV3-2) to TRBJ1-4; D may be TRBD1 (5 bases). The CDR3 length is 15 residues. Per germline, CDR1 LGHDT and CDR2 YNNKEL (reference sequence). V was pared by 6 bases and J by 3 bases, with 14 bases between. The CDR3 region is CASSNRDLANEKLFF. The DNA for the CDR3 is TGTGCCAGCAGTAACCGGGACTTAGCTAATGAAAAACTGTTTTTT.

This clone was recorded once. The chain employs TRBV6-6 and TRBJ1-5; D is perhaps TRBD1 (5 bases). CDR1 and CDR2 (germline): MNHNY, SVGAGI (reference sequence). The CDR3 totals 17 residues. Trimming took off 5 bases at V and 6 bases at J, with 23 bases between the two ends. CDR3 amino acids: CASSPEPRGGVSQPQHF. The CDR3 nucleotides are TGTGCCAGCAGTCCAGAACCGAGGGGAGGGGTAAGTCAGCCCCAGCATTTT.

The V gene is TRBV5-1, the J gene TRBJ2-7; D is possibly TRBD2 (5 bases). V gave up 0 bases and J gave up 2 bases, with 6 bases separating them. The CDR3 totals 13 residues. Germline values: CDR1 SGHRS, CDR2 YFSETQ. The CDR3 DNA reads TGCGCCAGCAGCTTGGCGGGAACCTACGAGCAGTACTTC. Its translation is CASSLAGTYEQYF.

V usage is TRBV9 and J usage is TRBJ2-3; 12 nucleotides line up with TRBD2. V gave up 2 bases and J gave up 6 bases; unmatched junction bases: 1. The length of the CDR3 is 14 residues. Looked up from germline, CDR1 is SGDLS and CDR2 is YYNGEE. CDR3 region: CASSVGTSGDTQYF. The CDR3 bases are TGTGCCAGCAGCGTCGGGACTAGCGGGGATACGCAGTATTTT.

This clone has a handful of counts. The germline gene is not matched at one end of the junction; a read error may be the cause. The genes are TRBV12-3 or TRBV12-4 and TRBJ2-2, with TRBD1 matching 7 bases. The CDR3 loop spans 12 amino acids. CDR3 loop: CVTGYGTGELFF. The CDR3 DNA reads as TGCGTGACAGGGTACGGGACCGGGGAGCTGTTTTTT.

The chain carries TRBV5-1 and TRBJ2-2; TRBD1 might be the D (6 bases). This CDR3 is built from 15 residues. V was shortened by 0 bases and J by 5 bases, with 11 bases between the two germline ends. CDR1 is SGHRS and CDR2 is YFSETQ in the germline V gene. The CDR3 bases are TGCGCCAGCAGCTTGGCCGAAACAGGGACCGGGGAGCTGTTTTTT. Protein sequence: CASSLAETGTGELFF.

The chain uses TRBV20-1 and TRBJ1-5; D is perhaps TRBD1 (6 bases). V lost 3 bases and J 6 bases, leaving 12 bases between the germline ends. The CDR3 is 13 residues long. Germline CDR1 is DFQATT and CDR2 is SNEGSKA (reference sequence). The CDR3 DNA sequence: TGCAGTGCTAGTGAACAGGGCTCTCAGCCCCAGCATTTT. Translation: CSASEQGSQPQHF.

Of note for this clone: The junction differs from germline at one of its ends, possibly a read error. This chain uses TRBV7-9 with TRBJ2-7; TRBD2 might be the D (5 bases). The germline V gene has CDR1 SEHNR and CDR2 FQNEAQ (reference sequence). There are 15 residues in the CDR3. The CDR3 spells CASSSPPGYSDEQYF. The CDR3 DNA reads TGTGCCAGCAGCTCGCCCCCGGGGTACTCCGACGAGCAGTACTTC.

The chain links TRBV6-5 to TRBJ2-7, with 7 bases aligning to TRBD1. The germline gives CDR1 MNHEY, CDR2 SVGAGI. This CDR3 comprises 15 residues. Trimming removed 7 bases from V and 2 bases from J; junction bases left unmatched: 11. The CDR3 sequence: CASTLSTGSPYEQYF. In nucleotides, the CDR3 is TGTGCCAGCACCCTATCGACAGGGTCTCCCTACGAGCAGTACTTC.

The chain is built from TRBV11-3 and TRBJ2-1, with 7 positions matching TRBD1. J lost 5 bases, V lost 5 bases, and 9 bases had no gene match. Per germline, CDR1 SGHNT and CDR2 YENEEA. The CDR3 covers 15 residues. The CDR3 DNA reads as TGTGCCAGCAGCCACCGACAGGGTCAGGACAATGAGCAGTTCTTC. Residues: CASSHRQGQDNEQFF.

This clone was found once. V is TRBV6-5 and J is TRBJ1-2; D unresolved. The V gene's germline CDR1 is MNHEY and CDR2 SVGAGI. The CDR3 runs to 14 residues. The ends were cut back, 5 bases at V and 4 bases at J, with 14 bases in the middle. The CDR3 region is CASSTDGGLYGYTF. CDR3 DNA: TGTGCCAGCAGTACGGACGGAGGTCTCTATGGCTACACCTTC.

In DNA form, the CDR3 reads TGCAGCGTTATACAGGGGGACAAAGCCTACGAGCAGTACTTC. Translation: CSVIQGDKAYEQYF. The chain has TRBV29-1 and TRBJ2-7; TRBD1 matches at 8 bases. With V trimmed by 5 bases and J by 2 bases, 8 bases remained unmatched. Germline V gives CDR1 SQVTM, CDR2 ANQGSEA. The length of the CDR3 is 14 residues.

This chain connects TRBV15 to TRBJ2-1, with 7 bases identical to TRBD2. The CDR3 loop spans 15 amino acids. CDR1 LNHNV and CDR2 YYDKDF come from the germline V gene (reference sequence). The V and J ends lost 5 bases and 4 bases, in that order; junction bases with no gene match: 8. The CDR3 here is CATSRRAGEYNEQFF. In nucleotides, the CDR3 is TGTGCCACCAGCCGACGTGCGGGGGAATACAATGAGCAGTTCTTC.

The rearrangement uses TRBV23-1 and TRBJ2-7; 11 nucleotides line up with TRBD2. TRBV23-1 is sorted into the ORF group, with uncertain function. This CDR3 comprises 17 residues. After removal of 0 bases from V and 3 bases from J, the junction contained 7 bases not matched to a gene. In DNA form, the CDR3 reads TGCGCCAGCAGTCAATCGCACCGACTAGCGGGGTTCTACGAGCAGTACTTC. Protein sequence: CASSQSHRLAGFYEQYF.

The rearrangement links TRBV6-5 to TRBJ1-2; tentatively, D is TRBD1 (6 bases). Germline CDR1 is MNHEY and CDR2 is SVGAGI. V gave up 6 bases and J gave up 4 bases, with 18 bases separating them. CDR3 length: 15 amino acids. CDR3 residues: CASRDLGQLIYGYTF. CDR3 in DNA: TGTGCCAGCAGGGACCTTGGACAGCTAATCTATGGCTACACCTTC.

Worth noting for this clone: The junction does not match germline at one end; this may be a read error. This chain connects TRBV4-1 to TRBJ1-2; 12 bases match TRBD1. The CDR3 covers 14 residues. Germline CDR1 MGHRA, CDR2 YSYEKL. CDR3 amino acids: CARSRGQGAGGYTF. Written as DNA, the CDR3 is TGCGCCCGCAGCCGGGGACAGGGGGCGGGGGGCTACACCTTC.

This clone was seen a handful of times. The V and J genes are TRBV6-5 and TRBJ2-7; D possibly corresponds to TRBD1 (6 bases). Germline values: CDR1 MNHEY, CDR2 SVGAGI. V lost 6 bases and J 5 bases, leaving 17 bases between the germline ends. The CDR3 has 14 amino acids. The CDR3 spells CASSPTGYRDEQYF. DNA for the CDR3: TGTGCCAGCAGCCCGACAGGCTACCGGGACGAGCAGTACTTC.

V and J are TRBV6-2 or TRBV6-3 and TRBJ2-7, with a tentative D call TRBD1 (6 bases). Trimming removed 0 bases from V and 1 base from J, with 16 bases in between. The germline V gene has CDR1 MNHEY and CDR2 SVGEGT. CDR3 length: 17 amino acids. CDR3 residues: CASSYSIRQGLSYEQYF. For the CDR3, the DNA is TGTGCCAGCAGTTACTCGATACGCCAGGGGCTTTCCTACGAGCAGTACTTC.

The gene calls are TRBV7-2 and TRBJ2-5, with 8 bases fitting TRBD1. The CDR3 is 16 residues long. V was pared by 5 bases and J by 4 bases, with 12 bases of the junction left unmatched. Germline CDR1 is SGHTA and CDR2 is FQGNSA. The chain's CDR3 is CASSPGFRGPGETQYF. The CDR3 DNA is TGTGCCAGCAGCCCGGGATTCAGGGGGCCGGGAGAGACCCAGTACTTC. The whole variable domain, filled in from reference TRBV7-2 and TRBJ2-5, reads GAGVSQSPSNKVTEKGKDVELRCDPISGHTALYWYRQSLGQGLEFLIYFQGNSAPDKSGLPSDRFSAERTGGSVSTLTIQRTQQEDSAVYLCASSPGFRGPGETQYFGPGTRLLVL.

The chain joins TRBV19 to TRBJ2-1; no firm D call. From germline, CDR1 is LNHDA and CDR2 SQIVND (reference sequence). The CDR3 is made up of 12 amino acids. The germline V and J ends were trimmed by 3 bases and 9 bases, with 9 bases remaining between them. CDR3 amino acids: CASSMLPVEQFF. CDR3 DNA: TGTGCCAGTAGTATGCTCCCGGTTGAGCAGTTCTTC.

The chain combines TRBV5-6 with TRBJ2-3, with D maybe TRBD1 (7 bases). The germline CDR1 and CDR2 sequences are SGHDT and YYEEEE. The CDR3 runs to 16 residues. Trimming took 4 bases from V and 4 from J, leaving 19 bases between them. The CDR3, as DNA: TGTGCCAGCAGCCGGGGGCGGGACAGTCATTCAGATACGCAGTATTTT. Its translation is CASSRGRDSHSDTQYF.

This clone was observed a single time. V and J are TRBV19 and TRBJ1-6; no reliable D call. This CDR3 comprises 13 residues. Germline V gene data show CDR1 as LNHDA and CDR2 as SQIVND (reference sequence). Trimming took 5 bases from V and 9 from J, leaving 11 bases between them. The CDR3 sequence is CASSWRAGSPLHF. The CDR3 DNA sequence: TGTGCCAGTAGTTGGAGGGCAGGTTCACCCCTCCACTTT.

The J gene is TRBJ2-1, the V gene TRBV5-1; 8 bases are a match to TRBD2. Germline CDR1 is SGHRS and CDR2 is YFSETQ. J lost 1 base, V lost 4 bases, and 1 base had no gene match. The CDR3 has 14 residues. Written as DNA, the CDR3 is TGCGCCAGCAGCCAGCGGGGGTCCTACAATGAGCAGTTCTTC. It specifies CASSQRGSYNEQFF.

The chain joins TRBV2 to TRBJ2-1; 7 bases agree with TRBD2. This CDR3 is built from 16 residues. With 0 bases clipped from V and 0 bases from J, the junction kept 2 bases outside the gene matches. Per germline, CDR1 SNHLY and CDR2 FYNNEI. For the CDR3, the DNA is TGTGCCAGCAGTGAAGCGCCTAGCGGCTCCTACAATGAGCAGTTCTTC. Protein sequence: CASSEAPSGSYNEQFF.